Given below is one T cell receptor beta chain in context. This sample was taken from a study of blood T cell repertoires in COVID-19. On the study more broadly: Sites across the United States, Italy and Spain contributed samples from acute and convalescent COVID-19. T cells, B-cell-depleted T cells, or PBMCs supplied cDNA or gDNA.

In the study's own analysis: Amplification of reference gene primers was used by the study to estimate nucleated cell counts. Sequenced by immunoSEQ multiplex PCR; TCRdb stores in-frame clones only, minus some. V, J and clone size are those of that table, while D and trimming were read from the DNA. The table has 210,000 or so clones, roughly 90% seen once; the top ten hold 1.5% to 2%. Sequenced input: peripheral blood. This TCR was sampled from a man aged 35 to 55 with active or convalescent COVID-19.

The CDR3 protein is CSVVSGGSGYTF. CDR3 coding DNA: TGCAGCGTTGTTTCAGGGGGCTCTGGCTACACCTTC. The chain couples TRBV29-1 to TRBJ1-2; 8 bases are a match to TRBD1. Germline-derived CDR1 and CDR2 are SQVTM and ANQGSEA. Trimming took 4 bases from V and 7 from J; bases not matched to a gene: 5. The CDR3 has 12 amino acids.